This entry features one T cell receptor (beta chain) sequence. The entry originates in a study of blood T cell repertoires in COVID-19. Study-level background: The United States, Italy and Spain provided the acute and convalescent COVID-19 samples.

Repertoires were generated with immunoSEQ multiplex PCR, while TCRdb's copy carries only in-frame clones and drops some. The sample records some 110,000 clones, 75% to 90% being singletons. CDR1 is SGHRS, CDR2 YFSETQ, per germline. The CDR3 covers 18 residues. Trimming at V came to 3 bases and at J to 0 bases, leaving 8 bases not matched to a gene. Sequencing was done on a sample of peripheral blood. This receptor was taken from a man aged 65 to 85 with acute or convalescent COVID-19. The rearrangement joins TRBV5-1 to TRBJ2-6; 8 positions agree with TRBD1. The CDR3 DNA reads TGCGCCAGCAGCTATGGGGGACAGGTCCGCTCTGGGGCCAACGTCCTGACTTTC. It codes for CASSYGGQVRSGANVLTF. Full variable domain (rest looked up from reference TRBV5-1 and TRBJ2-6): KAGVTQTPRYLIKTRGQQVTLSCSPISGHRSVSWYQQTPGQGLQFLFEYFSETQRNKGNFPGRFSGRQFSNSRSEMNVSTLELGDSALYLCASSYGGQVRSGANVLTFGAGSRLTVL.